This TCR beta chain originates from a study of T cell repertoires in cytomegalovirus infection. Study information: Researchers turned to recently identified HLA-C-restricted CMV epitopes as well as well-studied HLA-B-restricted ones. Carrying CMV and the relevant HLA type showed in public TCR beta signatures. Study outcomes and limitations: It was HLA-C-restricted CMV-specific TCR beta clonotypes that dominated the response ex vivo.

In this sample, this clonotype turned up once. Its antigen is currently unknown. The CDR3 runs to 16 residues. Germline-derived CDR1 and CDR2 are KGHDR and SFDVKD. V dropped 4 bases and J dropped 0 bases, with 9 bases sitting between them. TCRdb reprocessed the reads with MiXCR, giving one entry per CDR3 protein. The sample lists around 310,000 distinct CDR3 sequences; about 27% were seen once. This TCR came from a human donor in good health (CMV status not recorded). Some clones in this sample may be carry-over from other donors' samples. Sample: cultured PBMCs, taken from culture after CMV antigen stimulation. The chain has TRBV24-1 and TRBJ1-6; D remains ambiguous. The CDR3 DNA follows: TGTGCCACCAGTGAAGCATATAGCTCCTATAATTCACCCCTCCACTTT. Protein: CATSEAYSSYNSPLHF.